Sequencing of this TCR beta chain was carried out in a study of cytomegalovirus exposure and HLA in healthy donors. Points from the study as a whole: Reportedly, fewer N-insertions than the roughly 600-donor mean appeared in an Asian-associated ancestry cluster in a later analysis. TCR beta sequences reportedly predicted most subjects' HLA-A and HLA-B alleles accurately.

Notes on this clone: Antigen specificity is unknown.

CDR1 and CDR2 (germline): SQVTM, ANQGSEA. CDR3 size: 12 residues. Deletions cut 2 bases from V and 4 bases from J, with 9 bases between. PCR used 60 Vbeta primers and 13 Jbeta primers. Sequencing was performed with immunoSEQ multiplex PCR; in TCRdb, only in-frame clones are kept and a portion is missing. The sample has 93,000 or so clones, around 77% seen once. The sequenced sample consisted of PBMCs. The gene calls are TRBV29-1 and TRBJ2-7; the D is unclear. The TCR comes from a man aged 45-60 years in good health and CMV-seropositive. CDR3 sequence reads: CSVEQYIYEQYF. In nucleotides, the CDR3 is TGCAGCGTTGAACAGTACATTTACGAGCAGTACTTC.